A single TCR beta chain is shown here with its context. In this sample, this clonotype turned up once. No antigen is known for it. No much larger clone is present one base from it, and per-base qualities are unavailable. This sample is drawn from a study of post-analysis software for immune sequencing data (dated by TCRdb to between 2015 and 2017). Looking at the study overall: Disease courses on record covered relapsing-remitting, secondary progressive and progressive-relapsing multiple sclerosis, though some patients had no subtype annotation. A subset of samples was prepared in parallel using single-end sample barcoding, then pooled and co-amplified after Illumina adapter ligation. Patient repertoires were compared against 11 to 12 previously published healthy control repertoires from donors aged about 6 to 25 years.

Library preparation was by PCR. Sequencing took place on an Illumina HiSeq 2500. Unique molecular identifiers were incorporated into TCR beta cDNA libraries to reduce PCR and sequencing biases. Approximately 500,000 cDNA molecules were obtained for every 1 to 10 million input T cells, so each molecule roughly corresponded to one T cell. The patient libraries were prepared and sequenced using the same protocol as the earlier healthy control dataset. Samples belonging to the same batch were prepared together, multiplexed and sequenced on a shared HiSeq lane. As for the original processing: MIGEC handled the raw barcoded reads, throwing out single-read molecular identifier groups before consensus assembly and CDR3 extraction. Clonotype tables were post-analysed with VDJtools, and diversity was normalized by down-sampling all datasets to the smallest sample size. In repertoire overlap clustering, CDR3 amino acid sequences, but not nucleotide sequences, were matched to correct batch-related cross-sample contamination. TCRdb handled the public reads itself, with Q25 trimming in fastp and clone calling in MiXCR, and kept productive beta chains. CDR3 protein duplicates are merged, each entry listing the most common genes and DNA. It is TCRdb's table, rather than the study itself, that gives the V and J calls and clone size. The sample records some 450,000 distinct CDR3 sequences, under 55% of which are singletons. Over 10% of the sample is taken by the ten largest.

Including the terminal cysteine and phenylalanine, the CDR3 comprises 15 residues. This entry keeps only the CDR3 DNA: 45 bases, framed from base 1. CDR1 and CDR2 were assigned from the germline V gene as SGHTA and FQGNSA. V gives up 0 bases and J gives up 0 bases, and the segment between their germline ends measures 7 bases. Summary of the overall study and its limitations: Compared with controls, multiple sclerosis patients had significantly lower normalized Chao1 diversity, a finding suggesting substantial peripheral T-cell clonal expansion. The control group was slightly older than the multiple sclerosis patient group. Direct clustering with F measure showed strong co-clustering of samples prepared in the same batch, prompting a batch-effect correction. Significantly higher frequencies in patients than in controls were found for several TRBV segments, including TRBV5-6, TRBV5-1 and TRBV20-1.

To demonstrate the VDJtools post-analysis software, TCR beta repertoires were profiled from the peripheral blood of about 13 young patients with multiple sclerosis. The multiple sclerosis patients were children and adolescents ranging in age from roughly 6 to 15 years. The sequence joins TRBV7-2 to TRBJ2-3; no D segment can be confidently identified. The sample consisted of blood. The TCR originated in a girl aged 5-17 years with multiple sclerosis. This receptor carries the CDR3 CASSLAITSTDTQYF. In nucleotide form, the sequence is TGTGCCAGCAGCTTAGCCATAACTAGCACAGATACGCAGTATTTT.